This T cell receptor beta chain was sequenced in a study of T cells in tuberculosis. Study-wide context: In South Africa, adults with active tuberculosis were compared with IGRA-negative and latently infected IGRA-positive adolescents.

Using immunoSEQ multiplex PCR, the repertoire was profiled, and TCRdb retains in-frame clones only, with some absent. This table holds 25,000 to 35,000 clones, 95% found once. Study-wide results and caveats: Selection depended on which cryopreserved specimens were available.

Remarks on this clone: Its matching antigen is unknown.

On average about 100,000 T cells per donor were immunosequenced. Trimming shortened V by 3 bases and J by 1 base, and 12 bases separated the two germline ends. This CDR3 has 14 amino acids. From germline, CDR1 is GTSNPN and CDR2 SVGIG (reference sequence). The TCR originated in a donor aged 5-35 years with latent tuberculosis or without tuberculosis infection. The sequencing sample was made of PBMCs. The chain has TRBV30 and TRBJ2-5; D remains unclear. CDR3 coding DNA: TGTGCCTGGAGGCGTACAGACCCCCAAGAGACCCAGTACTTC. This translates into CAWRRTDPQETQYF.